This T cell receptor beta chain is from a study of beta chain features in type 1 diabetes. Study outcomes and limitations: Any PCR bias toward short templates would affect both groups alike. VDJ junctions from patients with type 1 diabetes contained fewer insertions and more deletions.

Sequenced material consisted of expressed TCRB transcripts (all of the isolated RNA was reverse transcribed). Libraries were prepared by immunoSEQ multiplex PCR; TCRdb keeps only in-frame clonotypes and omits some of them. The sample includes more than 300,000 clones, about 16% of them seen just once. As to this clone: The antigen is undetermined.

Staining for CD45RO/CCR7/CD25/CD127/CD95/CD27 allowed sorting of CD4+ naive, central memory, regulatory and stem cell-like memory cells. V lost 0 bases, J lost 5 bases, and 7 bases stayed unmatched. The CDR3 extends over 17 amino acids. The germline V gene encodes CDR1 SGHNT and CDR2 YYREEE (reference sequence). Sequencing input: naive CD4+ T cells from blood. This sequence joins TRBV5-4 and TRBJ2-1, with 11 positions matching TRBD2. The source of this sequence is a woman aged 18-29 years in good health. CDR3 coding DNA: TGTGCCAGCAGCTTGGCCCGGACTAGCGGGTCTAACAATGAGCAGTTCTTC. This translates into CASSLARTSGSNNEQFF.